This TCR beta chain was captured by sequencing in a study of cytomegalovirus exposure and HLA in healthy donors (dated by TCRdb to about 2017). As for the study more broadly: According to an earlier analysis of a few hundred of the donors, roughly 180 million T cells yielded 90 million to 130 million unique TCR beta sequences and less than 300 Gb of sequence data. An early release that covered about 600 HLA-typed donors contained 300 to 350 gigabases of sequencing data and tens of millions of unique TCR sequences. Among the roughly 430 genotyped donors, around 81% belonged to the genetic ancestry cluster associated with self-reported Caucasian donors. The study aimed to test whether cataloging public T cell receptors could reveal signatures of past pathogen exposure. The T cell repertoires of 670 or so subjects were profiled by immunosequencing and related to cytomegalovirus serostatus. In addition to the first cohort of around 670 subjects, a separate validation cohort of 130 or so different subjects was used. High-throughput TCR immunosequencing, statistical association of individual TCRs with disease status, and machine learning were combined to predict cytomegalovirus infection status. To study patterns of TCR occurrence, a later analysis re-analyzed previously published TCR beta repertoires from 666 donors and added high-resolution HLA genotyping. Rather than drawing on any new phenotypic data, the later analysis identified candidate immune exposures from TCR beta sequences and the way those sequences occurred across donors. To decide whether each TCR beta V gene segment behaved as functional or pseudogenic, an earlier analysis of approximately 620 of the donors relied on high-throughput TCR beta sequencing. Donor age, sex, ethnicity and CMV serostatus were compiled alongside the repertoire data. In a later genetic analysis, genome-wide SNP genotypes for 398 of the 666 donors were used, and that subset was treated as a discovery cohort. All discovery cohort repertoires had been generated using a single sequencing platform. Both class I and class II loci were covered by HLA typing, at four-digit resolution. The number of typed donors differed by locus: roughly 629-640 for A, B, C, DRB1 and DQB1; about 520 for DQA1; about 600 for DPA1; and roughly 450 for DPB1. Roughly 5 DR-DQ haplotypes were handled as single units for association and clustering, since linkage in the cohort was strong. Across some 400 genotyped donors of the cohort, an average of about 240,000 unique TCR beta nucleotide sequences per donor were sequenced, and approximately 19% of those sequences were non-productive.

Regarding this clone: The clone's antigen remains unknown. No base quality values were provided; no much bigger clone lies one nucleotide off.

In total, 666 healthy bone marrow donors made up the cohort. Cohort members were all nominally healthy when sampled, although unrecorded immune exposures were likely present. The donor tested CMV seronegative and was one of the 352 seronegative cohort members. Each donor provided a peripheral blood sample, and peripheral blood mononuclear cells were used for TCR beta sequencing. The Qiagen DNeasy Blood Extraction Kit was used to extract genomic DNA from the blood cell samples. From the germline V gene, CDR1 is SGHTA and CDR2 is FQGNSA. Including cysteine and phenylalanine, the CDR3 has 14 amino acids. Only CDR3 DNA remains: 42 bases, in frame from the first base. A distance of 12 bases separates the germline ends of V and J, which lose 5 bases and 1 base respectively. Results the study describes overall, beyond this receptor: Because the 87-base-pair reads could not distinguish some IMGT-functional V segments, including TRBV6-2 and TRBV6-3, those segments were excluded. In vitro tests confirmed that a few of the cytomegalovirus-associated TCR beta chains recognize cytomegalovirus antigens. Broadly in line with IMGT annotations, most TCR beta V segments showed up in productive rearrangements about 87% or about 30% of the time in an earlier analysis of several hundred of the donors. When HLA alleles, especially DR and DQ, strongly co-occurred, TCR associations were difficult to assign to individual alleles. While some public TCRs were present in many individuals, most TCR sequences turned up only very rarely across donors. Linkage disequilibrium might explain the correlated functional status among segregating V segments, but an unknown experimental factor could not be excluded. In both the original and validation cohorts, the classifier was reported to diagnose cytomegalovirus status with high specificity and sensitivity. In a later analysis, HLA-associated TCR beta chains were found to be more clonally expanded and to have lower generation probabilities than equally common non-associated chains. An association between a missense DCLRE1C variant and V-gene and J-gene trimming of TCR beta chains was found in a later genetic analysis and replicated in an independent cohort. A further reported finding was that TCR beta sequences accurately predicted the HLA-A and HLA-B alleles for most subjects in the first cohort. According to a later genetic analysis, donors in an Asian-associated ancestry cluster had fewer N-insertions in productive TCRs than the approximately 630-donor mean. For the cohort, immune exposure information was limited to CMV serostatus. A later analysis found that TCR association rates varied across HLA loci, with DRB1 alleles showing the most associated TCRs and HLA-C alleles the fewest. The study listed approximately 150 TCR beta chains as associated with cytomegalovirus. According to a later analysis, most CMV-associated TCR beta chains appeared to be HLA-restricted, and the HLA associations seemed to be driven largely by CMV exposure. A cluster of highly shared sequence variants was judged likely to represent a technical artifact of the sequencing pipeline. The authors suggested that the approach could potentially be generalized to other disease states and immunological phenotypes. In this cohort, only TCR beta chains were sequenced, and detectable features were limited by the absence of alpha or paired-chain data. A later analysis associated about 18,000 TCR beta sequences with specific HLA alleles at a false discovery rate of 0.05. Several of the top co-occurrence clusters appeared to be linked to parvovirus B19, influenza, CMV and Epstein-Barr virus, according to a later analysis. Presence/absence analyses assumed roughly uniform sequencing depth across donors, an assumption that may not hold. Some 16 rarely observed V segments, including chromosome 9 orphons, were excluded from the earlier analysis of about 610 of the donors because counts were too low. Because HLA typing was missing for some donors at each locus, association tests included only the typed subset.

The library was produced with the immunoSEQ multiplex PCR assay. A mixture of 60 forward primers for TCR Vbeta segments and 13 reverse primers for TCR Jbeta segments was used in the multiplex PCR. The CDR3 region of rearranged TCR beta genes was amplified from genomic DNA with a multiplex PCR assay. Amplified TCR beta libraries were sequenced as 87-base-pair reads on the Illumina HiSeq System. Per the original workflow: In a later analysis, about 80 million unique TCR beta chains were counted across the approximately 640 repertoires, and roughly 10 million of these chains were shared by at least two donors. A nearest-neighbor algorithm error-corrected the raw reads and collapsed the reads into unique sequences, merging closely related sequences to remove PCR and sequencing errors. V, D and J gene segments were assigned by aligning CDR3 sequences to IMGT reference sequences. Each retained sequence needed at least a six-nucleotide match to both a V gene segment and a J gene segment. Rearrangements were called productive when the CDR3 lacked stop codons and stayed in frame with V and J; all others were non-productive. CDR3 was defined according to IMGT convention as the region running from the second conserved V-encoded cysteine to the conserved J-encoded phenylalanine. The earlier analysis of around 640 of the donors excluded sequences that lacked an unambiguous match to a single V gene segment. An earlier analysis of over 450 of the donors classified V segments as functional when productive rearrangements were above 56.7% and as segregating when the standard deviation between donors was above 5%. A statistical classification framework was built for diagnosing cytomegalovirus status from the catalog of TCR beta chain sequences. In a later analysis, TCR nucleotide sequences were compared against IMGT/GENE-DB human TR gene sequences so that V and J genes could be assigned. The TCRdist pipeline was used in a later analysis to assign CDR3 sequences and most-parsimonious VDJ recombination scenarios. A later analysis defined each TCR beta chain by its CDR3 amino acid sequence plus V-gene family, and excluded reads lacking a unique V-gene family. To address suspected cross-contamination and a sequencing artifact, a later analysis removed some 620 highly shared, low-generation-probability nucleotide sequences. For each public chain, a later analysis derived a clonal expansion index from normalized ranks of inferred template counts within each repertoire. In a later analysis, generation probabilities were computed with a VDJ recombination model fitted to out-of-frame rearrangements, and the resulting probabilities were checked against IGoR. A later analysis scored TCR-TCR, TCR-HLA and TCR-CMV co-occurrence with hypergeometric tests, applying a repertoire-size bias correction to TCR pairs. In a later analysis, false discovery rates were estimated by permuting HLA or CMV assignments 20 times. In a later analysis, co-occurring TCRs were grouped with DBSCAN, and TCRdist sequence similarity was added when clustering was performed within HLA-allele-positive subsets. Repertoires with fewer than 30,000 or more than 120,000 public chains, plus five repertoires with anomalous nucleotide sharing, were excluded from co-occurrence clustering. TCRdb stores this immuneACCESS table with in-frame sequences only. Part of the clones is absent; in the studies checked, under half of the shortfall reflects unresolved V genes, and no reason is known for the rest. That table is the source of V, J and clone size, and D and trimming were worked out from the DNA. The sample yields fewer than 200,000 clones; roughly 68% were counted once. Of the sample, approximately 1.8% is held by the ten largest clones.

The chain is assembled from TRBV7-2 and TRBJ2-7; a tentative D match to TRBD2 spans 5 bases. The TCR comes from a woman aged 30 to 39 in good health and CMV-seronegative. Material for sequencing was PBMCs. The nucleotide sequence is given as TGTGCCAGCAGCCCGAGGGCAGTTTCCTACGAGCAGTACTTC. Protein translation: CASSPRAVSYEQYF.